The clone carrying this T cell receptor (beta chain) showed up just once. V was trimmed by 3 bases and J by 4 bases, leaving 12 bases between them. CDR3 length: 14 amino acids. CDR1 and CDR2 (germline): LNHDA, SQIVND (reference sequence). Only in-frame clones appear in the TCRdb table, and some are missing; sequencing was by immunoSEQ multiplex PCR. Of about 15,000 clones listed, 85% to 90% are singletons. This specimen comes from a study of a mutant IDH1 vaccine in newly diagnosed glioma. Across the study: Standard pretreatment was either radiotherapy, temozolomide, or, for most, radiochemotherapy with temozolomide.

Specified time point: baseline, week 1 (first vaccination visit). Treatment described: pre-vaccination baseline after standard-of-care therapy. This chain links TRBV19 with TRBJ1-2; D not certain. The source material was PBMCs, sampled from a glioma patient treated with radiotherapy, temozolomide or both. This clonotype was obtained from a woman in her 40s with glioma. Some clones in this sample may be carry-over from other donors' samples. Written as DNA, the CDR3 is TGTGCCAGTAGTATCGGAGACGTCTTCTATGGCTACACCTTC. This sequence encodes CASSIGDVFYGYTF.